This entry describes one T cell receptor beta chain. These data are taken from a study of vaccination and CD4 T cells after COVID-19. With 5 bases removed from V and 4 bases from J, the gap between germline ends came to 15 bases. The CDR3 contains 15 residues. Germline V gene sequence: CDR1 MNHEY, CDR2 SVGEGT. TCRdb redid the calling of the PCR reads with MiXCR, one entry per CDR3 protein. Among 25,000 or so distinct CDR3 sequences listed, approximately 51% were seen once. Sequencing was performed on CD4+ T cells from blood, taken before SARS-CoV-2 vaccination. V gene TRBV6-2 or TRBV6-3 combines with J gene TRBJ2-1, with D possibly matching TRBD1 (5 bases). The TCR comes from a human donor who had recovered from COVID-19. DNA of the CDR3: TGTGCCAGCAGTCAACCAGGGCTCGGGTACAATGAGCAGTTCTTC. This encodes CASSQPGLGYNEQFF.